Below, 21 T cell receptor beta chains from the same sample are listed, as sequenced in a study of PD-1 blockade in mismatch repair-deficient tumors (dated 2017 in TCRdb). Library preparation was by the immunoSEQ multiplex PCR assay. The source is immuneACCESS, and TCRdb retained only in-frame sequences with V and J called. Part of the clones is not carried over; for the studies checked, unresolved V genes explain less than half of this, and the remainder is unexplained. Recorded for this sample are 130,000 or so clones; 70% to 90% of them occurred a single time. The ten largest clones capture around an eighth of the sample. The sample consisted of peripheral blood, taken 44 weeks after starting pembrolizumab. The source is an adult with mismatch repair-deficient cancer.

The genes are TRBV19 and TRBJ2-7; D possibly corresponds to TRBD1 (5 bases). This CDR3 is built from 16 residues. V was pared by 5 bases and J by 2 bases, with 19 bases between. CDR1 LNHDA and CDR2 SQIVND come from the germline V gene (reference sequence). The CDR3 sequence is CASSPRFEAGTYEQYF. The CDR3 bases are TGTGCCAGTAGTCCCCGATTTGAGGCAGGGACCTACGAGCAGTACTTC.

V usage is TRBV30 and J usage is TRBJ2-5; D gene unclear. Germline loops: CDR1 GTSNPN, CDR2 SVGIG (reference sequence). The CDR3 totals 15 residues. The V end lost 5 bases, the J end lost 0 bases, and 16 bases lay between the germline ends. In DNA form, the CDR3 reads TGTGCCTGGGGCGCGTCGTTCTGGGACCAAGAGACCCAGTACTTC. Translated: CAWGASFWDQETQYF.

The J gene is TRBJ2-1, the V gene TRBV7-9; TRBD2 might be the D (7 bases). V gave up 5 bases and J gave up 2 bases, with 25 bases separating them. CDR3 length: 19 amino acids. Germline-derived CDR1 and CDR2 are SEHNR and FQNEAQ (reference sequence). CDR3 DNA sequence: TGTGCCAGCAGCCAAGAGGGGGGTTCGCTAGCGGATACCTACAATGAGCAGTTCTTC. It codes for CASSQEGGSLADTYNEQFF.

CDR3 sequence (DNA): TGTGCCAGCAGCTTCCGGGACAGGGCGATCGACTTCTTCACAGATACGCAGTATTTT. It specifies CASSFRDRAIDFFTDTQYF. The chain has TRBV14 and TRBJ2-3; 9 nucleotides align to TRBD1. The junction had 17 bases not matched to a gene; V was cut back by 5 bases and J by 2 bases. The germline CDR1 and CDR2 sequences are SGHDN and FVKESK. CDR3 length: 19 residues.

The J gene is TRBJ2-2, the V gene TRBV7-6, with 13 bases aligning to TRBD2. V lost 5 bases to trimming and J lost 0 bases; unmatched junction nucleotides: 6. The V gene's germline CDR1 is SGHVS and CDR2 FNYEAQ. The CDR3 runs 18 residues. The CDR3 loop is CASSATSGRPSNTGELFF. CDR3 nucleotide sequence: TGTGCCAGCAGCGCGACTAGCGGGAGGCCCTCGAACACCGGGGAGCTGTTTTTT.

V gene TRBV2 combines with J gene TRBJ1-4, with 11 bases matching TRBD1. Germline trimming cut 11 bases from V and 8 bases from J; bases unmatched to any gene: 16. CDR3 length: 16 amino acids. The germline V gene encodes CDR1 SNHLY and CDR2 FYNNEI. The CDR3 spells CAGKSGQGGDDEKLFF. CDR3 DNA: TGTGCCGGTAAATCGGGACAGGGGGGAGACGACGAAAAACTGTTTTTT.

V is TRBV4-1 and J is TRBJ2-7; 7 nucleotides align to TRBD2. The V and J ends lost 6 bases and 4 bases, in that order; junction bases with no gene match: 6. The CDR3 covers 13 residues. Germline CDR1 MGHRA, CDR2 YSYEKL. For the CDR3, the DNA is TGCGCCAGCAGTTATTCTAGCGGTTACGAGCAGTACTTC. Translated, it gives CASSYSSGYEQYF.

The chain links TRBV11-2 to TRBJ2-7, with D possibly TRBD2 on 5 matching bases. CDR1 is SGHAT, CDR2 FQNNGV, per germline. Trimming cost V 3 bases and J 4 bases, with 7 bases left between them. The CDR3 extends over 12 amino acids. The CDR3 sequence is CASSLTKYEQYF. Here the CDR3 DNA reads TGTGCCAGCAGCTTGACTAAGTACGAGCAGTACTTC.

The chain joins TRBV5-6 to TRBJ2-1; 7 bases are shared with TRBD2. V lost 3 bases, J lost 8 bases, and 2 bases stayed unmatched. The germline V gene has CDR1 SGHDT and CDR2 YYEEEE. The CDR3 has 12 residues. For the CDR3, the DNA is TGTGCCAGCAGCTCGGCGGGGGATGAGCAGTTCTTC. Translating gives CASSSAGDEQFF. Variable domain in full (rest from reference TRBV5-6 and TRBJ2-1): DAGVTQSPTHLIKTRGQQVTLRCSPKSGHDTVSWYQQALGQGPQFIFQYYEEEERQRGNFPDRFSGHQFPNYSSELNVNALLLGDSALYLCASSSAGDEQFFGPGTRLTVL.

The chain couples TRBV7-9 to TRBJ2-2, with D possibly matching TRBD1 (6 bases). Trimming took 5 bases from V and 1 from J, leaving 14 bases between them. Germline-derived CDR1 and CDR2 are SEHNR and FQNEAQ (reference sequence). CDR3 length equals 16 residues. This CDR3 is CASSTRGSQNTGELFF. In DNA form, the CDR3 reads TGTGCCAGCAGCACAAGGGGGTCTCAGAACACCGGGGAGCTGTTTTTT. The full variable domain, rest sourced from reference TRBV7-9 and TRBJ2-2, is DTGVSQNPRHKITKRGQNVTFRCDPISEHNRLYWYRQTLGQGPEFLTYFQNEAQLEKSRLLSDRFSAERPKGSFSTLEIQRTEQGDSAMYLCASSTRGSQNTGELFFGEGSRLTVL.

This clone was counted a few times. A read error may account for a junction end that differs from germline. The rearrangement links TRBV28 to TRBJ2-7; TRBD1 is a possible D gene (5 bases). This CDR3 has 12 amino acids. Per germline, CDR1 MDHEN and CDR2 SYDVKM. The CDR3 DNA reads TGTGCCAGCAGACGATGGGGCAGGCCAAACCACTTC. Encoded protein: CASRRWGRPNHF.

A note on this clone: One base away lies a much larger clone, so this may be a sequencing read error. The V gene is TRBV2, the J gene TRBJ2-2; D remains unclear. V dropped 3 bases and J dropped 1 base, with 3 bases sitting between them. CDR1 and CDR2 from the germline V gene are SNHLY and FYNNEI. The CDR3 covers 13 residues. The CDR3 DNA reads TGTGCCAGCAGTGACGGGAACACCGGGGAGCTGTTTTTT. Translation: CASSDGNTGELFF.

The chain recombines TRBV4-2 with TRBJ1-5; D ambiguous. V lost 5 bases, J lost 0 bases, and 11 bases lay in between. This CDR3 spans 15 amino acids. Per the germline V gene, CDR1 is LGHNA and CDR2 is YNFKEQ. This CDR3 reads CASSLGYHSNQPQHF. As DNA, the CDR3 is TGTGCCAGCAGCTTGGGCTACCATAGCAATCAGCCCCAGCATTTT.

The rearrangement links TRBV29-1 to TRBJ2-5; 10 nucleotides line up with TRBD2. J gave up 3 bases and V 6 bases, and 10 bases lay outside the gene matches. Per the germline V gene, CDR1 is SQVTM and CDR2 is ANQGSEA. CDR3 length: 15 amino acids. Here the CDR3 reads CSVTLAGDNKETQYF. The DNA of the CDR3 is TGCAGCGTAACCCTAGCGGGGGACAATAAAGAGACCCAGTACTTC.

This sequence joins TRBV11-2 and TRBJ2-1, with 11 bases aligning to TRBD2. The V and J ends lost 3 bases and 3 bases, in that order; junction bases with no gene match: 1. Germline V CDR1 and CDR2: SGHAT, FQNNGV. The CDR3 is 15 amino acids. Here the CDR3 reads CASSFGTSGYNEQFF. The CDR3 DNA sequence: TGTGCCAGCAGCTTCGGGACTAGCGGCTACAATGAGCAGTTCTTC.

V usage is TRBV11-3 and J usage is TRBJ1-2; no clear D. CDR3 length equals 13 residues. Germline V gives CDR1 SGHNT, CDR2 YENEEA. V shed 1 base and J shed 8 bases, with 11 bases lying between them. The chain's CDR3 is CASSLVPMGGYTF. The DNA of the CDR3 is TGTGCCAGCAGCTTAGTACCCATGGGCGGCTACACCTTC.

This rearrangement joins TRBV19 to TRBJ2-2; the D is unclear. CDR1 LNHDA and CDR2 SQIVND come from the germline V gene (reference sequence). V was pared by 5 bases and J by 6 bases, with 13 bases between. The CDR3 spans 14 residues. The CDR3 sequence is CASSRQDFSGELFF. CDR3 DNA: TGTGCCAGTAGTCGGCAGGATTTTTCCGGGGAGCTGTTTTTT.

This chain uses TRBV6-6 with TRBJ2-7; no reliable D call. V lost 6 bases to trimming and J lost 0 bases, with 15 bases between them. The CDR3 spans 15 residues. Germline assignment: CDR1 MNHNY and CDR2 SVGAGI (reference sequence). The CDR3 sequence: CASRYSGRSSYEQYF. The CDR3 DNA follows: TGTGCCAGCAGGTATTCTGGACGGAGCTCCTACGAGCAGTACTTC.

The chain recombines TRBV4-1 with TRBJ2-5, with D perhaps assigned TRBD1 or TRBD2 (6 bases each). Trimming shortened V by 0 bases and J by 6 bases, and 26 bases separated the two germline ends. This CDR3 has 19 residues. Looked up from germline, CDR1 is MGHRA and CDR2 is YSYEKL. CDR3 in DNA: TGCGCCAGCAGCCAAGATCGGGGGACGAGGGGGGAGGTTCCCAAGACCCAGTACTTC. Amino acids: CASSQDRGTRGEVPKTQYF.

The chain carries TRBV5-4 and TRBJ2-7; D gene uncertain. The CDR3 extends over 15 amino acids. Germline CDR1 is SGHNT and CDR2 is YYREEE (reference sequence). V lost 4 bases, J lost 6 bases, and 20 bases lay in between. CDR3 in DNA: TGTGCCAGCAGCGACCGACGGATAGCCCGGAGCGAGCAGTACTTC. Translated, it gives CASSDRRIARSEQYF.

DNA for the CDR3: TGTGCCAGTAGTCCTTTGCTAGCGGCACTATCCAATGAGCAGTTCTTC. Translating it yields CASSPLLAALSNEQFF. V is TRBV19 and J is TRBJ2-1, with 7 positions matching TRBD2. CDR1 is LNHDA and CDR2 is SQIVND in the germline V gene (reference sequence). There are 16 residues in the CDR3. V lost 5 bases and J lost 6; bases outside the gene matches: 13.